This T cell receptor (beta chain) originates from a study of cytomegalovirus exposure and HLA in healthy donors. Study as a whole: Genotyping showed 75% to 90% of fewer than 500 donors falling in the Caucasian-associated ancestry cluster.

This clone was picked up one time. Antigen specificity is unknown. The ends were cut back, 9 bases at V and 1 base at J, with 9 bases in the middle. The CDR3 is made up of 12 amino acids. Germline CDR1 and CDR2: MDHEN and SYDVKM. 60 Vbeta and 13 Jbeta primers were used in PCR. This table comes from immunoSEQ multiplex PCR, and its TCRdb copy is limited to in-frame clones, with some not included. Altogether some 130,000 clones are present, more than 60% being singletons, with the ten largest covering around 2%. Each donor was healthy, and each was a bone marrow donor. Findings of the study overall: Among TCR beta chains of equal frequency, HLA-associated ones were more clonally expanded in a later analysis.

V gene TRBV28 combines with J gene TRBJ1-1, with D hard to call. Sequenced material: PBMCs. The clonotype comes from a woman in her 40s in good health and CMV-seronegative. Written as DNA, the CDR3 is TGTGCCAGTACACCTTCGAACACTGAAGCTTTCTTT. As protein: CASTPSNTEAFF.